Following are 10 T cell receptor beta chains from one sample sequenced in a study of cytomegalovirus exposure and HLA in healthy donors. PCR employed 60 Vbeta and 13 Jbeta primers. TCRdb's table, derived via immunoSEQ multiplex PCR, lists solely in-frame clones and lacks some. Of 60,000 to 70,000 clones listed, 75% are singletons. Sequencing was carried out using PBMCs. The source of these receptors is a woman aged 40 to 55 in good health and CMV-seropositive.

The J gene is TRBJ2-3, the V gene TRBV9; 9 positions match TRBD2. V shed 3 bases, J shed 2 bases, and the junction held 4 bases outside the gene matches. CDR1 and CDR2 (germline): SGDLS, YYNGEE. The CDR3 is made up of 15 amino acids. The CDR3 region is CASSGLAGTTDTQYF. CDR3 coding DNA: TGTGCCAGCAGCGGTCTAGCGGGGACCACAGATACGCAGTATTTT. The full variable domain, completed using reference TRBV9 and TRBJ2-3, is DSGVTQTPKHLITATGQRVTLRCSPRSGDLSVYWYQQSLDQGLQFLIQYYNGEERAKGNILERFSAQQFPDLHSELNLSSLELGDSALYFCASSGLAGTTDTQYFGPGTRLTVL.

The chain links TRBV5-1 to TRBJ2-5; 11 bases line up with TRBD2. The tail of the sequence fits TRBJ2-7 better, so the J call may be wrong. Germline values: CDR1 SGHRS, CDR2 YFSETQ. The CDR3 contains 14 residues. The chain's CDR3 is CASRTSGDSYEQYF. The CDR3 DNA reads as TGCGCCAGCAGGACTAGCGGGGACTCCTACGAGCAGTACTTC.

The rearrangement joins TRBV7-8 to TRBJ1-3, with a weak D call TRBD1 (5 bases). This CDR3 is 16 amino acids long. Trimming removed 5 bases from V and 3 bases from J, with 17 bases in between. Germline V gene lookup returns CDR1 SGHVS and CDR2 FQNEAQ. CDR3 nucleotide sequence: TGTGCCAGCAGCCGACCGGGACTCAGATATGGAAACACCATATATTTT. It translates to CASSRPGLRYGNTIYF.

The chain joins TRBV6-1 to TRBJ1-2; 9 bases agree with TRBD1. The V gene's germline CDR1 is MNHNS and CDR2 SASEGT. J lost 6 bases, V lost 7 bases, and 6 bases had no gene match. The CDR3 runs 13 residues. The CDR3 spells CASTLDRGDGYTF. In nucleotides, the CDR3 is TGTGCCAGCACCCTGGACAGGGGAGATGGCTACACCTTC.

This chain connects TRBV7-2 to TRBJ1-3; TRBD1 matches at 8 bases. Trimming took 5 bases from V and 3 from J; bases not matched to a gene: 6. Germline V lookup: CDR1 SGHTA, CDR2 FQGNSA. This CDR3 is 15 amino acids long. The CDR3 nucleotides read TGTGCCAGCAGCCCTCGACAGGGGATTGGAAACACCATATATTTT. Translating gives CASSPRQGIGNTIYF.

This clone occurred a few times. This sequence joins TRBV7-9 and TRBJ2-7, with D possibly matching TRBD1 (5 bases). Germline V CDR1 and CDR2: SEHNR, FQNEAQ (reference sequence). There are 13 residues in the CDR3. V gave up 5 bases and J gave up 2 bases, with 10 bases separating them. In DNA, the CDR3 is TGTGCCAGCAGCGAGACAGTGACCTACGAGCAGTACTTC. This gives the protein CASSETVTYEQYF.

This chain joins TRBV19 and TRBJ2-3, with 8 bases lining up with TRBD2. CDR3 size: 16 residues. V shed 0 bases and J 1 base; nucleotides not matched to a gene: 3. Germline V CDR1 and CDR2: LNHDA, SQIVND (reference sequence). The chain's CDR3 is CASSIDLSGGTDTQYF. The CDR3 nucleotides read TGTGCCAGTAGTATAGATCTTAGCGGGGGCACAGATACGCAGTATTTT. Full variable domain (rest looked up from reference TRBV19 and TRBJ2-3): DGGITQSPKYLFRKEGQNVTLSCEQNLNHDAMYWYRQDPGQGLRLIYYSQIVNDFQKGDIAEGYSVSREKKESFPLTVTSAQKNPTAFYLCASSIDLSGGTDTQYFGPGTRLTVL.

This clone was seen only a few times. It differs at one base from a far larger clone, so likely a read error. This rearrangement joins TRBV6-4 to TRBJ2-7; 10 bases agree with TRBD1. The length of the CDR3 is 15 residues. Germline V gene lookup returns CDR1 MRHNA and CDR2 SNTAGT. J lost 7 bases, V lost 3 bases, and 9 bases had no gene match. The CDR3 sequence: CASSEETGGYNEQYF. The DNA of the CDR3 is TGTGCCAGCAGTGAAGAGACAGGGGGCTACAATGAGCAGTACTTC.

With regard to this clone: Different DNA sequences within this sample yield the same CDR3. The chain has TRBV2 and TRBJ2-7; D gene unclear. The CDR3 has 13 residues. Trimming cost V 1 base and J 0 bases, with 4 bases left between them. CDR1 SNHLY and CDR2 FYNNEI come from the germline V gene. The CDR3 sequence: CASSEDSSYEQYF. CDR3 coding DNA: TGTGCCAGCAGTGAAGACAGCTCCTACGAGCAGTACTTC.

This clone was seen a single time. V gene TRBV7-2 combines with J gene TRBJ2-3; TRBD2 matches 12 bases. Unmatched junction bases numbered 4, after V lost 5 bases and J lost 4 bases. The CDR3 extends over 15 amino acids. The germline gives CDR1 SGHTA, CDR2 FQGNSA. The DNA for the CDR3 is TGTGCCAGCAGCAGGACTAGCGGGGCTGCAGATACGCAGTATTTT. Translating gives CASSRTSGAADTQYF. Together with reference TRBV7-2 and TRBJ2-3, the CDR3 gives the full variable domain: GAGVSQSPSNKVTEKGKDVELRCDPISGHTALYWYRQSLGQGLEFLIYFQGNSAPDKSGLPSDRFSAERTGGSVSTLTIQRTQQEDSAVYLCASSRTSGAADTQYFGPGTRLTVL.